Listed here are 7 T cell receptor beta chains from one sample, sequenced in a study of T cell responses to AZD1222 COVID-19 vaccine (dated by TCRdb to the early 2020s). In light of the paper, this sample's time point label describes: baseline before first vaccination. Library preparation was by the immunoSEQ multiplex PCR assay. TCRdb stores this immuneACCESS table with in-frame sequences only. Part of the clones is absent; in the studies checked, under half of the shortfall reflects unresolved V genes, and no reason is known for the rest. Present in this sample are 57,000 or so clones, around 75% of which were seen just once. The ten largest clones add up to over 12% of the sample. Sequenced material: peripheral blood, taken on day 0 of AZD1222 vaccination. These receptors originate from an adult in good health.

This chain links TRBV2 with TRBJ2-7; 7 bases agree with TRBD2. This CDR3 has 18 residues. J gave up 3 bases and V 2 bases, and 16 bases lay outside the gene matches. CDR1 and CDR2 (germline): SNHLY, FYNNEI. CDR3 amino acids: CASSESWVRRGFDYEQYF. DNA for the CDR3: TGTGCCAGCAGTGAAAGTTGGGTAAGGCGGGGGTTCGACTACGAGCAGTACTTC.

The chain uses TRBV5-6 and TRBJ2-1; TRBD2 matches 10 bases. CDR3 length: 16 residues. CDR1 and CDR2 from the germline V gene are SGHDT and YYEEEE. Germline trimming cut 4 bases from V and 4 bases from J; bases unmatched to any gene: 8. CDR3 loop: CASSTVAGGKYNEQFF. The CDR3 region has the DNA TGTGCCAGCAGCACAGTAGCGGGGGGCAAATACAATGAGCAGTTCTTC.

The genes are TRBV6-2 or TRBV6-3 and TRBJ1-1; 7 bases are a match to TRBD1. After removal of 0 bases from V and 1 base from J, the junction contained 5 bases not matched to a gene. Germline V gene lookup returns CDR1 MNHEY and CDR2 SVGEGT. This CDR3 contains 16 residues. In DNA form, the CDR3 reads TGTGCCAGCAGTTACTCTCCTGGACAGGCGAACACTGAAGCTTTCTTT. Translating it yields CASSYSPGQANTEAFF.

This chain uses TRBV11-2 with TRBJ1-2; perhaps TRBD1 as D (5 bases). V was shortened by 2 bases and J by 4 bases, with 14 bases between the two germline ends. CDR3 size: 15 residues. Germline V gene lookup returns CDR1 SGHAT and CDR2 FQNNGV. This CDR3 is CASSLTPGPVYGYTF. The CDR3 nucleotides are TGTGCCAGCAGCTTAACACCGGGACCGGTCTATGGCTACACCTTC.

J is TRBJ2-7 and V is TRBV28, with D possibly TRBD1 on 5 matching bases. V lost 7 bases and J lost 6, with 19 bases in between. Germline CDR1 MDHEN, CDR2 SYDVKM. CDR3 length: 14 residues. The CDR3 loop reads CASTLSGSNLEQYF. The CDR3 DNA follows: TGTGCCAGCACCCTTTCAGGGTCGAATCTCGAGCAGTACTTC.

The rearrangement uses TRBV5-1 and TRBJ2-5; 9 bases agree with TRBD1. This CDR3 is 14 amino acids long. Germline values: CDR1 SGHRS, CDR2 YFSETQ. Germline trimming cut 3 bases from V and 6 bases from J; bases unmatched to any gene: 6. The CDR3 here is CASSSSQGAKTQYF. The CDR3 DNA reads as TGCGCCAGCAGCTCCTCACAGGGGGCGAAGACCCAGTACTTC.

The rearrangement uses TRBV5-1 and TRBJ1-3, with 8 bases aligning to TRBD1. Germline V gene data show CDR1 as SGHRS and CDR2 as YFSETQ. There are 17 residues in the CDR3. V trimming: 0 bases; J trimming: 2 bases; junction bases outside the gene matches: 7. In DNA, the CDR3 is TGCGCCAGCAGCTTGGCCGGGCCGGGACAGGCTGGAAACACCATATATTTT. It specifies CASSLAGPGQAGNTIYF.